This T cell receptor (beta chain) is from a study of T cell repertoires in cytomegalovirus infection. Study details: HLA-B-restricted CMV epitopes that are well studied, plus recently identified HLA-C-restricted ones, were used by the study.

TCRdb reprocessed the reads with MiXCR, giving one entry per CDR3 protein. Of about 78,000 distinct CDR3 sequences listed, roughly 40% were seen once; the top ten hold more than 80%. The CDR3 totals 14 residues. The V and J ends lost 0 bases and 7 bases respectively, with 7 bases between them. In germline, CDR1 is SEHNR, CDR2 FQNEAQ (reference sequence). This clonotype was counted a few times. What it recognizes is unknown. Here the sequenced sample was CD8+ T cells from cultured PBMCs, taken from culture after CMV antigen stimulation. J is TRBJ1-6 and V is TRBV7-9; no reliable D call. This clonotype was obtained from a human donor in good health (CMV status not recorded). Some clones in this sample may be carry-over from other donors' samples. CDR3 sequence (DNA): TGTGCCAGCAGCTTAGCCCCCCGCAATTCACCCCTCCACTTT. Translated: CASSLAPRNSPLHF.